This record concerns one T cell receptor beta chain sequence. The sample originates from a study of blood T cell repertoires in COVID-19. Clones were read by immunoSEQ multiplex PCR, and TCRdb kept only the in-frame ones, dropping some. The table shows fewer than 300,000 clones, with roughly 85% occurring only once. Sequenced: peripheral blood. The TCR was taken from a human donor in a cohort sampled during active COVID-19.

CDR3 amino acids: CASSRGTAVVEPQHF. The CDR3 nucleotides are TGTGCCAGCAGTAGGGGGACGGCGGTCGTGGAGCCCCAGCATTTT. The rearrangement links TRBV28 to TRBJ1-5; maybe TRBD1 (6 bases). From germline, CDR1 is MDHEN and CDR2 SYDVKM. Trimming pared 5 bases from V and 8 bases from J, leaving 19 bases between. The CDR3 spans 15 residues. Supplemented by reference TRBV28 and TRBJ1-5, the full variable domain reads DVKVTQSSRYLVKRTGEKVFLECVQDMDHENMFWYRQDPGLGLRLIYFSYDVKMKEKGDIPEGYSVSREKKERFSLILESASTNQTSMYLCASSRGTAVVEPQHFGDGTRLSIL.